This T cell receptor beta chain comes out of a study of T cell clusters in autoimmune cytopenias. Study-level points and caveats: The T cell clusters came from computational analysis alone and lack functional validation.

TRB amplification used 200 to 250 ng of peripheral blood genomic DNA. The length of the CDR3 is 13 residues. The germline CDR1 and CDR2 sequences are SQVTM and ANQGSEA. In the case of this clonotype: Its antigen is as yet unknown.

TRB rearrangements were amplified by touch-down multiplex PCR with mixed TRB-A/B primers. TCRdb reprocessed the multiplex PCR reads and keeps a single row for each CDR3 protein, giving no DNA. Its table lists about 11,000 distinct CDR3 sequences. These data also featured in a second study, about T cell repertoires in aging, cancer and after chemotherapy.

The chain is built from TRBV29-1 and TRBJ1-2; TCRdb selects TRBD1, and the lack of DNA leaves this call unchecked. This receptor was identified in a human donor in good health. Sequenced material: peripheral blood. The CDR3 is CSERGQGAGGYTF.